This T cell receptor beta chain originates from a study of T cell changes during pregnancy in multiple sclerosis. TCRdb's table, derived via immunoSEQ multiplex PCR, lists solely in-frame clones and lacks some. Of under 100,000 clones in the sample, 94% were seen once. Regarding this clone: Sequence at one end of the junction differs from germline and may be a read error. The same CDR3 can be traced to other DNA sequences in this sample.

CDR1 MGHRA and CDR2 YSYEKL come from the germline V gene. The CDR3 is 12 amino acids. This receptor was obtained from a female donor with multiple sclerosis, enrolled in a pregnancy study. This specimen consisted of peripheral blood, obtained in the third trimester of pregnancy. This rearrangement joins TRBV4-1 to TRBJ1-2; D is undetermined. The chain's CDR3 is CASKKGGDGYTF. CDR3 bases: TGCGCCAGCAAAAAAGGCGGGGATGGCTATACCTTC.